The present entry profiles one T cell receptor beta chain with its context. A read error may produce the germline difference seen at one junction end. Total RNA amounting to roughly 450 ng was the source from which TCR beta cDNA was made with a constant-region primer. Modified slightly, ARM-PCR produced TCR beta libraries over three nested multiplex PCR rounds. Use of TRBV1-TRBV30 forward primers with a C-beta reverse primer characterized the first two PCR rounds, which lasted about 11 cycles each. A single record per CDR3 protein comes from TCRdb applying MiXCR to the multiplex PCR reads. The table shows 65,000 to 80,000 distinct CDR3 sequences, with about 72% occurring only once. Co-extraction of both nucleic acids (RNA and DNA) used about 20-34 mg of unsorted bulk tissue. Five separate regions were sampled from each tumor. The data originate from a study of tumor-infiltrating lymphocytes in primary liver carcinoma.

CDR3 length: 14 residues. Per the germline V gene, CDR1 is SQVTM and CDR2 is ANQGSEA. This chain joins TRBV29-1 and TRBJ2-1, with TRBD2 as a possible D gene (5 bases). The receptor was derived from a man between 35 and 55 years old with primary liver carcinoma and hepatitis B virus infection. The sequenced material came from liver tumor tissue from sampling region 4. Subset here: tumor region T4, right-lateral pole. CDR3 protein: CSVGGHDPNNEEFF. The CDR3 coding sequence is TGCAGCGTTGGAGGGCACGATCCTAACAATGAGGAGTTCTTC.